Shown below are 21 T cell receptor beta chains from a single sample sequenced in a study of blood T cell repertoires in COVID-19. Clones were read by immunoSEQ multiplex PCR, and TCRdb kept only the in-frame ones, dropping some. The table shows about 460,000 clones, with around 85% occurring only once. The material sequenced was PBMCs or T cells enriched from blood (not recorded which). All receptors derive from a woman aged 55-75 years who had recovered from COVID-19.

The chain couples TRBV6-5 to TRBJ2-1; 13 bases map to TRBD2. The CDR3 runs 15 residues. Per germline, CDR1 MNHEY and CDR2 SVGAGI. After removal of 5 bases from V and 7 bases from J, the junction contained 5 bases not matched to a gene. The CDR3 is CASSMTSGRWNEQFF. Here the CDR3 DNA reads TGTGCCAGCAGTATGACTAGCGGGAGGTGGAATGAGCAGTTCTTC.

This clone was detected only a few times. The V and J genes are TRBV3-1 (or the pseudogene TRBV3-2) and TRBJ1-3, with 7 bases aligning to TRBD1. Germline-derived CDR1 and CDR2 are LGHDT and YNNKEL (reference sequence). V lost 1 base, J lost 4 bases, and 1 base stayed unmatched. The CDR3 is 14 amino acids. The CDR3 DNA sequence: TGTGCCAGCAGCCAAGGGGGACAGGGAAACACCATATATTTT. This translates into CASSQGGQGNTIYF.

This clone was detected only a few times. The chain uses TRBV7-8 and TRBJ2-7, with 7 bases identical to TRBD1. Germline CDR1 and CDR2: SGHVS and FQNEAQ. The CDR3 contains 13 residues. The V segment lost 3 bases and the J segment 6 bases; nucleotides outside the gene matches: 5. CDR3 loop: CASSLNRGSEQYV. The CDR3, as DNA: TGTGCCAGCAGCTTGAACAGGGGCAGCGAGCAGTACGTC.

The CDR3 loop reads CASSPHQGAIGYGYTF. The CDR3 DNA reads as TGTGCCAGCAGCCCACATCAGGGGGCGATTGGCTATGGCTACACCTTC. This chain connects TRBV2 to TRBJ1-2, with 8 positions matching TRBD1. The V gene end was trimmed by 6 bases and the J gene end by 4 bases; junction bases not matched to a gene: 13. The CDR3 covers 16 residues. CDR1 and CDR2 from the germline V gene are SNHLY and FYNNEI.

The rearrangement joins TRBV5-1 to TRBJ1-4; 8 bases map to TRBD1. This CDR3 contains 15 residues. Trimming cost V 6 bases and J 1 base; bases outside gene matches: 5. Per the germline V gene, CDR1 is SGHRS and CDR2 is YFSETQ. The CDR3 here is CASTTTGGTNEKLFF. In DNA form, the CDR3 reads TGCGCCAGCACCACTACAGGGGGAACTAATGAAAAACTGTTTTTT.

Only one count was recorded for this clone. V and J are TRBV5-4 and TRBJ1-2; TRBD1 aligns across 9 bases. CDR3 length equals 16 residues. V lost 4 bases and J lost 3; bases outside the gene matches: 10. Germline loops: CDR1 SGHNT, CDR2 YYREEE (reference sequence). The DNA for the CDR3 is TGTGCCAGCAGCGGTGCCGGGACAGGGTATGACTATGGCTACACCTTC. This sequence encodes CASSGAGTGYDYGYTF.

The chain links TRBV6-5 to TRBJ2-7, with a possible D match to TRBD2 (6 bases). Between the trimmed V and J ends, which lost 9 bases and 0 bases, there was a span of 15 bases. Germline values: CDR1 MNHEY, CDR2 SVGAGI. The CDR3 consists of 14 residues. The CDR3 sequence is CASSHGGSSYEQYV. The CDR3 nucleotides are TGTGCCAGTTCCCACGGGGGTAGCTCCTACGAGCAGTACGTC.

CDR3 in DNA: TGTGCCAGCAGCGCCTCTGGACAGGGGCGTCAGCCCCAGCATTTT. It encodes CASSASGQGRQPQHF. The chain links TRBV2 to TRBJ1-5, with 9 bases identical to TRBD1. The CDR3 contains 15 residues. With 6 bases clipped from V and 6 bases from J, the junction kept 9 bases outside the gene matches. Looked up from germline, CDR1 is SNHLY and CDR2 is FYNNEI. Based on the CDR3 plus reference TRBV2 and TRBJ1-5, the full variable domain is EPEVTQTPSHQVTQMGQEVILRCVPISNHLYFYWYRQILGQKVEFLVSFYNNEISEKSEIFDDQFSVERPDGSNFTLKIRSTKLEDSAMYFCASSASGQGRQPQHFGDGTRLSIL.

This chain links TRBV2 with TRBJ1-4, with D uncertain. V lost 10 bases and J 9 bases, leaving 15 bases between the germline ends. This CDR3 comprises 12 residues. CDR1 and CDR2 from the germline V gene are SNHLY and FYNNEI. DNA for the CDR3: TGTGCCACCACCCGAGGAGGGCAAAAACTGTTTTTT. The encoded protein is CATTRGGQKLFF.

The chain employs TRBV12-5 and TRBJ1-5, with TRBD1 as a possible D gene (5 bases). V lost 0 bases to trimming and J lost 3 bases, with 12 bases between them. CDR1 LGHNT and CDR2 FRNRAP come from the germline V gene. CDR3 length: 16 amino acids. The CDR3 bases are TGTGCTAGTGGTTTGGTCGTTAGACAGAACAATCAGCCCCAGCATTTT. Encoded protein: CASGLVVRQNNQPQHF.

The CDR3 DNA sequence: TGTGCCAGCAGAAGGACAGCATCTAACACTGAAGCTTTCTTT. Residues: CASRRTASNTEAFF. The chain employs TRBV2 and TRBJ1-1, with TRBD1 as a possible D gene (6 bases). CDR3 size: 14 residues. Trimming pared 6 bases from V and 2 bases from J, leaving 13 bases between. From germline, CDR1 is SNHLY and CDR2 FYNNEI.

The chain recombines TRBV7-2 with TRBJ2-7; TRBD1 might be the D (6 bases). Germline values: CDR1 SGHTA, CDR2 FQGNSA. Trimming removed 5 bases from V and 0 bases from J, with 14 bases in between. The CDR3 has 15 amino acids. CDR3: CASSPRQVSSYEQYF. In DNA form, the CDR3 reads TGTGCCAGCAGCCCCCGACAGGTCAGCTCCTACGAGCAGTACTTC.

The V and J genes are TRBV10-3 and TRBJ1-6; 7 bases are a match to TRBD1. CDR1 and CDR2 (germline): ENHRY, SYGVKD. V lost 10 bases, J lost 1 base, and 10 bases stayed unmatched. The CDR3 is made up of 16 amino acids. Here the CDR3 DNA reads TGTGCCACGGGCCGGGACAGAATTTCCTATAATTCACCCCTCCACTTT. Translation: CATGRDRISYNSPLHF.

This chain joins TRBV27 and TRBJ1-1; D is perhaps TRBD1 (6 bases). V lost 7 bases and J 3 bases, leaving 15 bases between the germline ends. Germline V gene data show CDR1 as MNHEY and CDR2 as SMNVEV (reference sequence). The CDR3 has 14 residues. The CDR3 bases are TGTGCCAGCAACAGATATCAGGGGCACACTGAAGCTTTCTTT. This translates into CASNRYQGHTEAFF.

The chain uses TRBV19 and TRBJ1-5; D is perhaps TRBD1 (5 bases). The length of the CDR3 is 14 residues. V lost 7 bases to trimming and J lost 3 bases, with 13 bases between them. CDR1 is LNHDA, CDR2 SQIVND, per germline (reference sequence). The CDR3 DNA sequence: TGTGCCAGTAACTCAGGGTTTTCCAATCAGCCCCAGCATTTT. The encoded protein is CASNSGFSNQPQHF.

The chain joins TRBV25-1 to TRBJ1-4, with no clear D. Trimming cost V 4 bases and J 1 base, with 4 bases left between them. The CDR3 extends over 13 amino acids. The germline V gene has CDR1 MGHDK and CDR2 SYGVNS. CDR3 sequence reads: CASSAKTNEKLFF. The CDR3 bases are TGTGCCAGCAGTGCCAAAACTAATGAAAAACTGTTTTTT. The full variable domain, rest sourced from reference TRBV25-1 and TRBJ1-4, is EADIYQTPRYLVIGTGKKITLECSQTMGHDKMYWYQQDPGMELHLIHYSYGVNSTEKGDLSSESTVSRIRTEHFPLTLESARPSHTSQYLCASSAKTNEKLFFGSGTQLSVL.

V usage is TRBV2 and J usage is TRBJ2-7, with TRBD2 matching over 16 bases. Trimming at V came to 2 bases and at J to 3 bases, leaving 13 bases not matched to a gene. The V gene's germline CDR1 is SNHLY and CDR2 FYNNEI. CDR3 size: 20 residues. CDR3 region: CASSEILGTSGGAGHYEQYF. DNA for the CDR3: TGTGCCAGCAGTGAAATTTTGGGGACTAGCGGGGGGGCCGGTCACTACGAGCAGTACTTC.

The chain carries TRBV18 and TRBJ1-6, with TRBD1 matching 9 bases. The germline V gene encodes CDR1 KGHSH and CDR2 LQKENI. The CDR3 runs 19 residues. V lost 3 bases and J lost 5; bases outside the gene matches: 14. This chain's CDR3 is CASSPRQTGGAFDNSPLHF. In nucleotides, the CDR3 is TGTGCCAGCTCACCGAGGCAAACAGGGGGCGCTTTCGATAATTCACCCCTCCACTTT.

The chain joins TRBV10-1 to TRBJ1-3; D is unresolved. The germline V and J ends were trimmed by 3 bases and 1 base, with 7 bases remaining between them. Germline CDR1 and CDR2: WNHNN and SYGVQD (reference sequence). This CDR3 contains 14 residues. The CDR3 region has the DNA TGCGCCAGCAGTGACTCCGGTTCTGGAAACACCATATATTTT. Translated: CASSDSGSGNTIYF.

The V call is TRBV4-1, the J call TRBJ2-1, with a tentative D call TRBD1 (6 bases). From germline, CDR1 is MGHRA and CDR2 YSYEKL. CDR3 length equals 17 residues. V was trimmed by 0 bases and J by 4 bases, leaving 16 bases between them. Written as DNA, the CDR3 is TGCGCCAGCAGCCAAGACCCCGGGACAAGGCTGTACAATGAGCAGTTCTTC. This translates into CASSQDPGTRLYNEQFF.

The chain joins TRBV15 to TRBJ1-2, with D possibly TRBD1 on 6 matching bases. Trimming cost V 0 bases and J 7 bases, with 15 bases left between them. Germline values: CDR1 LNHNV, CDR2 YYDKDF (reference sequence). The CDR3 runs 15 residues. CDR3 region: CATSRDRVTGGGYTF. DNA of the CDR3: TGTGCCACCAGCAGAGATCGAGTGACAGGTGGTGGCTACACCTTC. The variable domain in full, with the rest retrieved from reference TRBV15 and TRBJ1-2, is DAMVIQNPRYQVTQFGKPVTLSCSQTLNHNVMYWYQQKSSQAPKLLFHYYDKDFNNEADTPDNFQSRRPNTSFCFLDIRSPGLGDTAMYLCATSRDRVTGGGYTFGSGTRLTVV.